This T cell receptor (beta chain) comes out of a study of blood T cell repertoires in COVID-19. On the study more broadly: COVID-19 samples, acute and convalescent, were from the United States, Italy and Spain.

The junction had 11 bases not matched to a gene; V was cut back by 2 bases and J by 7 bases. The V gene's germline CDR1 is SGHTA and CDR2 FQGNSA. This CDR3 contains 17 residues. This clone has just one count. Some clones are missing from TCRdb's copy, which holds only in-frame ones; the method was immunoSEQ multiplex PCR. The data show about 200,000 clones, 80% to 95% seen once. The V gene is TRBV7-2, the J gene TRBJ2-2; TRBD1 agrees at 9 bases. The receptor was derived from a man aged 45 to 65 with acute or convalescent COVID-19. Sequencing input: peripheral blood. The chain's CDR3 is CASSLFPGTGPLGELFF. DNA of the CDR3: TGTGCCAGCAGCTTATTCCCCGGGACAGGGCCACTCGGGGAGCTGTTTTTT. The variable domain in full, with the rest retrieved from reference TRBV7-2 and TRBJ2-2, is GAGVSQSPSNKVTEKGKDVELRCDPISGHTALYWYRQSLGQGLEFLIYFQGNSAPDKSGLPSDRFSAERTGGSVSTLTIQRTQQEDSAVYLCASSLFPGTGPLGELFFGEGSRLTVL.